Described below is a single TCR beta chain sequence and its context. Antigen unknown. The data derive from a study of radiotherapy plus CTLA-4 blockade in lung cancer. Study-level results: Researchers report tumor-derived TCR clones expanding in blood after radiotherapy plus ipilimumab.

Germline-derived CDR1 and CDR2 are MNHEY and SMNVEV (reference sequence). Trimming removed 4 bases at V and 5 bases at J, with 9 bases between. The CDR3 loop spans 13 amino acids. Here immunoSEQ multiplex PCR was the method, and the copy in TCRdb shows in-frame clones only, minus some. Of about 49,000 clones listed, more than 70% are singletons. This specimen was peripheral blood, taken from a patient treated with radiotherapy plus ipilimumab. The rearrangement links TRBV27 to TRBJ1-5; D remains unclear. The sequence was collected from a human donor with non-small cell lung cancer whose response to radiotherapy plus ipilimumab could not be evaluated. The CDR3 region has the DNA TGTGCCAGCAGTTCAGAATTACATCAGCCCCAGCATTTT. This sequence encodes CASSSELHQPQHF.